This TCR beta chain originates from a study of response to subunit inactivated influenza vaccine. General study findings and limits: T cells newly recruited by each seasonal influenza vaccination are few, the authors suggested.

Comments on this clonotype: The antigen remains unidentified.

TCRdb re-analysed the RT-PCR reads in MiXCR, keeping a single row per CDR3 protein. The table records around 790,000 distinct CDR3 sequences, approximately 21% of them present only once. With 4 bases removed from V and 5 bases from J, the gap between germline ends came to 11 bases. This CDR3 spans 13 amino acids. Looked up from germline, CDR1 is SNHLY and CDR2 is FYNNEI. The chain is built from TRBV2 and TRBJ1-1; possibly TRBD1 for D (5 bases). The receptor was derived from a man aged 50-59 years who received an inactivated influenza vaccine. Sample: PBMCs from blood, taken roughly 5 days after vaccination. The CDR3 here is CASSAWGRTEAFF. Here the CDR3 DNA reads TGTGCCAGCAGTGCTTGGGGGAGGACTGAAGCTTTCTTT.